The present TCR beta chain was sequenced within a study of graft-versus-host responses after intestinal transplantation. Overall study context: Uniformly, recipients were administered anti-thymocyte globulin induction with subsequent tacrolimus and steroids for approximately three years.

The assay was immunoSEQ multiplex PCR, and TCRdb's table has in-frame clones only and misses some. The sample shows fewer than 150,000 clones, more than 80% of them seen only once. Findings and caveats of the study: Recipient marrow contained GvH clones, some of which appeared first in ileum or blood.

For this clone: Its antigen is currently unknown.

The CDR3 is 16 amino acids. V lost 1 base to trimming and J lost 6 bases; unmatched junction nucleotides: 7. Germline CDR1 and CDR2: SGHRS and YFSETQ. The source is a human donor who received an intestinal transplant. J is TRBJ2-1 and V is TRBV5-1; 10 bases map to TRBD1. The specimen comprised unstimulated CD4+ T cells sorted from spleen or lymph node cells, sampled before intestinal transplant. The CDR3, as DNA: TGCGCCAGCAGCTTGACCGGGACAGGGGTGGCCAATGAGCAGTTCTTC. It is translated as CASSLTGTGVANEQFF.